Included here is one TCR beta chain sequence, with context. Trimming removed 5 bases from V and 8 bases from J, with 15 bases in between. The V gene's germline CDR1 is MNHEY and CDR2 SVGAGI. The CDR3 runs to 13 residues. This entry comes from a study of T cell changes during pregnancy in multiple sclerosis. This table comes from immunoSEQ multiplex PCR, and its TCRdb copy is limited to in-frame clones, with some not included. Seen here are about 64,000 clones, roughly 90% observed once, and the top ten hold 1.4%. This clonotype was sampled from a female donor with multiple sclerosis, enrolled in a pregnancy study. This chain connects TRBV6-5 to TRBJ1-1; D ambiguous. The sample was peripheral blood, taken in the second trimester of pregnancy. CDR3 in amino acids: CASSPRRESEAFF. The CDR3 bases are TGTGCCAGCAGTCCACGGAGGGAGTCCGAAGCTTTCTTT.